The source of this T cell receptor beta chain is a study of prognosis after radiotherapy for stage I lung cancer. About the study: The tumors were adenocarcinoma in around 11 patients (squamous cell carcinoma in about seven). No patients got concurrent therapy with stereotactic body radiotherapy. In 3 to 5 fractions, radiotherapy was administered as SBRT with a biologically effective dose of at least 100 Gy.

This clonotype occurred many times. What it recognizes is unknown. Multiplex PCR, run in two rounds, amplified TCR beta CDR3 from genomic DNA. Every TRBV and TRBJ gene had its own specific primer in first-round PCR. TCRdb used MiXCR to reprocess the multiplex PCR reads, holding one entry per CDR3 protein. This repertoire shows around 56,000 distinct CDR3 sequences, about 26% found once; its top ten account for 6.5% to 8.5%. Findings and limits, study-wide: Post-therapy Shannon entropy was lower in patients developing distant metastases following stereotactic body radiation therapy.

Germline V gene data show CDR1 as PRHDT and CDR2 as FYEKMQ (reference sequence). The CDR3 is made up of 15 amino acids. V lost 1 base to trimming and J lost 5 bases, with 12 bases between them. Specimen: PBMCs, collected before or after stereotactic body radiation therapy (not recorded which). The V call is TRBV13, the J call TRBJ2-1; a possible D gene is TRBD1 (6 bases). This TCR was recovered from a donor of 50 years or more with non-small cell lung cancer. The CDR3: CASSLVQGSNNEQFF. CDR3 nucleotides: TGTGCCAGCAGCTTAGTACAGGGATCTAACAATGAGCAGTTCTTC.